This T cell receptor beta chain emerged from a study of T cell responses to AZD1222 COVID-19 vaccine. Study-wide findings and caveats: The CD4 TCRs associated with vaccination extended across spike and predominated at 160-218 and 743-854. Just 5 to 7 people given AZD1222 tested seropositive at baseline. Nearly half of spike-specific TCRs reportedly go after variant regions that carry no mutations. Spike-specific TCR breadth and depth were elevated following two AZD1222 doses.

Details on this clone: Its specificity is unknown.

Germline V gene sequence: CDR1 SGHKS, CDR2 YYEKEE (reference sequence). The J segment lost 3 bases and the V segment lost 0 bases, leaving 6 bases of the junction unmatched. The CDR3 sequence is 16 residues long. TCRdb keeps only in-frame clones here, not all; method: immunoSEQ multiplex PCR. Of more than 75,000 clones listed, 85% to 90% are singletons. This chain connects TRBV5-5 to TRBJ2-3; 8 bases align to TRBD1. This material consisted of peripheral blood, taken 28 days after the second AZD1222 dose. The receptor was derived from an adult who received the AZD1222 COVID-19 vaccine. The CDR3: CASSLGTGKGTDTQYF. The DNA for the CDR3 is TGTGCCAGCAGCTTGGGGACAGGGAAAGGGACAGATACGCAGTATTTT. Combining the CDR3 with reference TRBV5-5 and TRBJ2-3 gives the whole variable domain DAGVTQSPTHLIKTRGQQVTLRCSPISGHKSVSWYQQVLGQGPQFIFQYYEKEERGRGNFPDRFSARQFPNYSSELNVNALLLGDSALYLCASSLGTGKGTDTQYFGPGTRLTVL.